These 25 T cell receptor beta chains were all obtained from the same sample, sequenced in a study of shared clonotypes between healthy human individuals. Repertoires were generated with immunoSEQ multiplex PCR, while TCRdb's copy carries only in-frame clones and drops some. The table shows 2 million to 2.5 million clones, with around 95% occurring only once. The specimen sequenced was naive CD4+ T cells sorted from blood. Subset given: CD45RA+ positively selected. The receptors originated from a man between 18 and 29 years old in good health.

This sequence joins TRBV7-6 and TRBJ2-3; D remains ambiguous. CDR3 length: 16 residues. Per germline, CDR1 SGHVS and CDR2 FNYEAQ. V lost 0 bases, J lost 3 bases, and 13 bases lay in between. The CDR3 protein is CASSLASSIGTDTQYF. CDR3 bases: TGTGCCAGCAGCTTAGCGTCTTCTATAGGGACAGATACGCAGTATTTT.

The rearrangement links TRBV6-1 to TRBJ2-2, with 8 nucleotides matching TRBD2. Germline V gene data show CDR1 as MNHNS and CDR2 as SASEGT. CDR3 length equals 17 residues. V was pared by 3 bases and J by 1 base, with 7 bases of the junction left unmatched. CDR3 DNA sequence: TGTGCCAGCAGTGACACCGGGACTAGGGGGAACACCGGGGAGCTGTTTTTT. Translating gives CASSDTGTRGNTGELFF.

J is TRBJ2-1 and V is TRBV11-3; D unresolved. Germline V gene data show CDR1 as SGHNT and CDR2 as YENEEA. V dropped 3 bases and J dropped 2 bases, with 8 bases sitting between them. The CDR3 spans 14 residues. The CDR3 reads CASSFDHTYNEQFF. Here the CDR3 DNA reads TGTGCCAGCAGCTTTGATCATACCTACAATGAGCAGTTCTTC.

J is TRBJ2-1 and V is TRBV5-1; 10 bases agree with TRBD2. Germline assignment: CDR1 SGHRS and CDR2 YFSETQ. V trimming: 2 bases; J trimming: 0 bases; junction bases outside the gene matches: 5. This CDR3 contains 17 residues. CDR3 nucleotides: TGCGCCAGCAGCTTCCTAGCGGGGGAGAGCTCCTACAATGAGCAGTTCTTC. Amino acid sequence: CASSFLAGESSYNEQFF.

As regards this clone: Other DNA sequences within the sample encode an identical CDR3. The gene calls are TRBV5-6 and TRBJ1-4; D unclear. Germline V gives CDR1 SGHDT, CDR2 YYEEEE. V was cut by 1 base and J by 0 bases, with 1 base left in between. This CDR3 spans 13 amino acids. The CDR3 sequence is CASSLSTNEKLFF. CDR3 bases: TGTGCCAGCAGCTTGTCAACTAATGAAAAACTGTTTTTT.

The chain carries TRBV7-9 and TRBJ2-1; TRBD2 aligns across 12 bases. Unmatched junction bases numbered 0, after V lost 6 bases and J lost 0 bases. Germline V gene data show CDR1 as SEHNR and CDR2 as FQNEAQ (reference sequence). The CDR3 length is 15 residues. The DNA for the CDR3 is TGTGCCAGCAGACTAGCGGGAGGCTCCTACAATGAGCAGTTCTTC. Translated: CASRLAGGSYNEQFF.

This clone was recorded once. This chain joins TRBV25-1 and TRBJ1-3; unclear D gene. The CDR3 is made up of 11 amino acids. CDR1 is MGHDK, CDR2 SYGVNS, per germline. Trimming cost V 8 bases and J 8 bases, with 10 bases left between them. CDR3 coding DNA: TGTGCCAGCGGTAGGGCCTACACCATATATTTT. Amino acids: CASGRAYTIYF. Full variable domain (missing parts from reference TRBV25-1 and TRBJ1-3): EADIYQTPRYLVIGTGKKITLECSQTMGHDKMYWYQQDPGMELHLIHYSYGVNSTEKGDLSSESTVSRIRTEHFPLTLESARPSHTSQYLCASGRAYTIYFGEGSWLTVV.

The chain has TRBV5-6 and TRBJ2-7, with D tentatively TRBD1 (5 bases). CDR1 is SGHDT, CDR2 YYEEEE, per germline. V was trimmed by 1 base and J by 8 bases, leaving 19 bases between them. The CDR3 totals 15 residues. The CDR3 coding sequence is TGTGCCAGCAGCTTGCGGCAGGGTGAATTTACGAAGCAGTACTTC. Translating it yields CASSLRQGEFTKQYF.

The chain carries TRBV19 and TRBJ1-1, with D uncertain. Per germline, CDR1 LNHDA and CDR2 SQIVND (reference sequence). Trimming removed 1 base from V and 10 bases from J, with 13 bases in between. The CDR3 extends over 13 amino acids. This CDR3 is CASSIGQAWGAFF. CDR3 DNA sequence: TGTGCCAGTAGTATAGGCCAAGCCTGGGGAGCTTTCTTT.

The chain is built from TRBV5-1 and TRBJ1-1, with a weak D call TRBD1 (6 bases). This CDR3 region has 15 residues. Deletions cut 4 bases from V and 6 bases from J, with 19 bases between. Germline V gene lookup returns CDR1 SGHRS and CDR2 YFSETQ. CDR3 sequence: CASSPGQWDTPEAFF. The CDR3, as DNA: TGCGCCAGCAGCCCGGGTCAGTGGGACACTCCTGAAGCTTTCTTT.

This chain connects TRBV5-4 to TRBJ1-5; 9 nucleotides align to TRBD1. Germline V lookup: CDR1 SGHNT, CDR2 YYREEE (reference sequence). The CDR3 runs to 14 residues. J was trimmed by 6 bases and V by 4 bases; bases with no gene match: 5. The CDR3 here is CASSLRDRAQPQHF. As DNA, the CDR3 is TGTGCCAGCAGCCTCCGGGACAGGGCTCAGCCCCAGCATTTT.

The chain links TRBV11-2 to TRBJ2-7; D might be TRBD1 (5 bases). The V and J ends lost 3 bases and 2 bases respectively, with 11 bases between them. The CDR3 runs to 14 residues. The germline CDR1 and CDR2 sequences are SGHAT and FQNNGV. CDR3 protein: CASSFLGVPYEQYF. CDR3 DNA: TGTGCCAGCAGCTTCTTAGGGGTACCCTACGAGCAGTACTTC.

The chain is built from TRBV7-2 and TRBJ2-3, with 14 bases aligning to TRBD2. Per the germline V gene, CDR1 is SGHTA and CDR2 is FQGNSA. The CDR3 extends over 17 amino acids. With 5 bases clipped from V and 3 bases from J, the junction kept 7 bases outside the gene matches. CDR3 in amino acids: CASSTTGTSGRTDTQYF. Here the CDR3 DNA reads TGTGCCAGCAGCACTACCGGGACTAGCGGGAGAACAGATACGCAGTATTTT.

The rearrangement joins TRBV6-1 to TRBJ2-2, with D perhaps matching TRBD1 or TRBD2 (5 bases each). Germline CDR1 reads MNHNS; CDR2 reads SASEGT. The ends were cut back, 4 bases at V and 2 bases at J, with 8 bases in the middle. The CDR3 has 14 residues. The CDR3 sequence is CASSARDNTGELFF. The CDR3 DNA sequence: TGTGCCAGCAGTGCTCGGGACAACACCGGGGAGCTGTTTTTT.

This clone was found once. This rearrangement joins TRBV4-1 to TRBJ1-2; 9 bases are a match to TRBD1. Trimming at V came to 1 base and at J to 4 bases, leaving 4 bases not matched to a gene. The CDR3 length is 15 residues. Germline CDR1 and CDR2: MGHRA and YSYEKL. For the CDR3, the DNA is TGCGCCAGCAGCCAAGGGGACAGGGACTTCTATGGCTACACCTTC. The encoded protein is CASSQGDRDFYGYTF.

As concerns this clone: Other DNA sequences in the same sample also yield this CDR3. The chain joins TRBV5-1 to TRBJ2-4; no clear D gene. CDR1 and CDR2 (germline): SGHRS, YFSETQ. There are 15 residues in the CDR3. Deletions cut 0 bases from V and 0 bases from J, with 7 bases between. The CDR3 nucleotides read TGCGCCAGCAGCTTGGAGAGTCTAGCCAAAAACATTCAGTACTTC. Encoded protein: CASSLESLAKNIQYF.

The chain has TRBV11-2 and TRBJ2-7, with 8 bases lining up with TRBD1. CDR1 SGHAT and CDR2 FQNNGV come from the germline V gene. There are 13 residues in the CDR3. The J segment lost 3 bases and the V segment lost 3 bases, leaving 1 base of the junction unmatched. CDR3: CASSFDRGYEQYF. The CDR3, as DNA: TGTGCCAGCAGCTTCGACAGGGGCTACGAGCAGTACTTC.

The V and J genes are TRBV10-3 and TRBJ2-1, with 9 bases that match TRBD2. CDR1 is ENHRY and CDR2 is SYGVKD in the germline V gene. This CDR3 comprises 18 residues. The ends lost 11 bases at V and 7 bases at J; junction bases unmatched: 24. In DNA, the CDR3 is TGTGCCCGTCGCGTAGCGGGAGTTTCCCGCCCCATAGCGAATGAGCAGTTCTTC. It specifies CARRVAGVSRPIANEQFF.

The CDR3 loop is CASSTGQGRQETQYF. CDR3 sequence (DNA): TGTGCCAGCAGTACCGGACAGGGTCGGCAAGAGACCCAGTACTTC. This chain uses TRBV2 with TRBJ2-5; the match to TRBD1 covers 8 bases. Per germline, CDR1 SNHLY and CDR2 FYNNEI. V trimming: 5 bases; J trimming: 2 bases; junction bases outside the gene matches: 7. This CDR3 spans 15 amino acids.

The chain links TRBV11-2 to TRBJ2-1; possible D gene TRBD1, 6 bases. CDR3 size: 15 residues. Germline CDR1 SGHAT, CDR2 FQNNGV. Trimming removed 1 base at V and 7 bases at J, with 14 bases between. In DNA, the CDR3 is TGTGCCAGCAGCTTAGCAACAGGGTGGGGGAATGAGCAGTTCTTC. Its protein product is CASSLATGWGNEQFF.

This rearrangement joins TRBV7-8 to TRBJ1-5; D is uncertain. The V gene's germline CDR1 is SGHVS and CDR2 FQNEAQ. With 3 bases removed from V and 0 bases from J, the gap between germline ends came to 21 bases. The CDR3 has 19 residues. CDR3 sequence reads: CASSFDDPGWVYSNQPQHF. In DNA form, the CDR3 reads TGTGCCAGCAGCTTCGACGACCCCGGATGGGTGTATAGCAATCAGCCCCAGCATTTT.

The chain links TRBV2 to TRBJ1-1; D call uncertain. Looked up from germline, CDR1 is SNHLY and CDR2 is FYNNEI. The CDR3 loop spans 13 amino acids. V shed 4 bases and J shed 4 bases, with 10 bases lying between them. Here the CDR3 reads CASSARERTEAFF. CDR3 sequence (DNA): TGTGCCAGCAGTGCAAGGGAGCGCACTGAAGCTTTCTTT.

The chain joins TRBV10-3 to TRBJ2-3; D gene uncertain. Per germline, CDR1 ENHRY and CDR2 SYGVKD. The length of the CDR3 is 13 residues. Deletions cut 1 base from V and 0 bases from J, with 2 bases between. The CDR3 spells CAISEYSTDTQYF. CDR3 coding DNA: TGTGCCATCAGTGAGTACAGCACAGATACGCAGTATTTT.

This chain links TRBV7-9 with TRBJ1-2; D remains unclear. The V and J ends lost 1 base and 2 bases respectively, with 14 bases between them. Germline CDR1 SEHNR, CDR2 FQNEAQ (reference sequence). The CDR3 has 16 amino acids. The CDR3 region is CASSLDRALPNYGYTF. In DNA, the CDR3 is TGTGCCAGCAGCTTAGATCGCGCCTTACCAAACTATGGCTACACCTTC.

This chain links TRBV5-4 with TRBJ2-7, with D possibly TRBD1 on 8 matching bases. CDR1 SGHNT and CDR2 YYREEE come from the germline V gene (reference sequence). CDR3 length: 13 residues. V dropped 10 bases and J dropped 2 bases, with 16 bases sitting between them. The CDR3 here is CACTQGGTYEQYF. The CDR3 coding sequence is TGTGCCTGTACACAGGGGGGGACCTACGAGCAGTACTTC.